This T cell receptor beta chain was captured in a study of T cell responses to AZD1222 COVID-19 vaccine. A remark on this clone: Its target is unknown.

The protocol was immunoSEQ multiplex PCR, while the TCRdb copy is restricted to in-frame clones and leaves out a portion. Of 90,000 to 130,000 clones detected, more than 70% appear once; the ten largest clones hold about 3%. After removal of 3 bases from V and 6 bases from J, the junction contained 7 bases not matched to a gene. Germline CDR1 SGHRS, CDR2 YFSETQ. CDR3 length: 15 amino acids. Points from the study as a whole: Dominant CD4 TCR responses targeted spike regions 160-218 and 743-854. A reported finding is that nearly half of spike-specific TCRs target unmutated variant regions. Clonal diversity may have been underestimated, and the donors were mostly white British, with more females than males.

Sample: peripheral blood, taken on day 0 of MenACWY control vaccination. The chain joins TRBV5-1 to TRBJ1-2; 11 bases match TRBD1. This clonotype was obtained from an adult in good health. As DNA, the CDR3 is TGCGCCAGCAGCTCTGGACAGGGGGCGCCCCATGGCTACACCTTC. Translating it yields CASSSGQGAPHGYTF.